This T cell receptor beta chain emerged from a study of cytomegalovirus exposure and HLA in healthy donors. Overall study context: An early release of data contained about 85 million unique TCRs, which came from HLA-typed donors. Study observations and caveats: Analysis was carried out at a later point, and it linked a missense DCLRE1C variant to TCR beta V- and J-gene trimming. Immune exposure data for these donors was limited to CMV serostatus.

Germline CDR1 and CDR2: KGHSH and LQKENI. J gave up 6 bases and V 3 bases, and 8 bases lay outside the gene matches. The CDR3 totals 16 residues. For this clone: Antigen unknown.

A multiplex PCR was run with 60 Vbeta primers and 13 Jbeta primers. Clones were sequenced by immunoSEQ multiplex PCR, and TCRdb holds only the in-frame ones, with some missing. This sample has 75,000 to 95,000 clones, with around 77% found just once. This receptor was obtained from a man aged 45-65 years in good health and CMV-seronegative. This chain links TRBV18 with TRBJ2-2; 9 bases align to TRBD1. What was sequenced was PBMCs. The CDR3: CASSPTGTGTSGELFF. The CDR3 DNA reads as TGTGCCAGCTCACCGACCGGGACAGGGACCTCCGGGGAGCTGTTTTTT.